This passage covers 32 T cell receptor beta chains from one sample sequenced in a study of OX40 agonist ivuxolimab in advanced cancers. Generated by immunoSEQ multiplex PCR, the TCRdb table keeps only in-frame clones and is missing some. The sample includes about 69,000 clones, roughly 90% seen only once; the top ten take about 10%. The source material was CD4+ or CD8+ T cells sorted from blood, sampled in a trial of the OX40 agonist ivuxolimab. The receptor set was obtained from an adult with an advanced solid tumor such as melanoma, head and neck, liver or kidney cancer.

This chain connects TRBV7-6 to TRBJ2-6; 8 nucleotides line up with TRBD1. With V trimmed by 5 bases and J by 2 bases, 5 bases remained unmatched. CDR1 and CDR2 (germline): SGHVS, FNYEAQ. This CDR3 is built from 16 residues. The CDR3 loop is CASSRQGITGANVLTF. In nucleotides, the CDR3 is TGTGCCAGCAGCCGACAGGGGATAACTGGGGCCAACGTCCTGACTTTC.

The chain employs TRBV19 and TRBJ1-4; D gene ambiguous. The CDR3 is 15 amino acids. Germline CDR1 reads LNHDA; CDR2 reads SQIVND (reference sequence). Trimming shortened V by 1 base and J by 0 bases, and 6 bases separated the two germline ends. Here the CDR3 DNA reads TGTGCCAGTAGTATAGCGGGAGCAACTAATGAAAAACTGTTTTTT. It is translated as CASSIAGATNEKLFF.

The chain recombines TRBV7-9 with TRBJ1-2, with D perhaps TRBD1 (5 bases). The V gene's germline CDR1 is SEHNR and CDR2 FQNEAQ (reference sequence). The CDR3 totals 14 residues. V gave up 5 bases and J gave up 4 bases, with 14 bases separating them. As DNA, the CDR3 is TGTGCCAGCAGCCTAGACAGCCCTCGCTATGGCTACACCTTC. Amino acids: CASSLDSPRYGYTF.

Only one count was recorded for this clone. This chain connects TRBV7-3 to TRBJ2-3; 13 bases are a match to TRBD2. The ends lost 5 bases at V and 4 bases at J; junction bases unmatched: 6. CDR1 is SGHTA and CDR2 is FQGTGA in the germline V gene. There are 16 residues in the CDR3. The CDR3 region is CASSLGLAGEADTQYF. The CDR3 region has the DNA TGTGCCAGCAGCCTCGGACTAGCGGGAGAGGCAGATACGCAGTATTTT.

The chain is built from TRBV4-1 and TRBJ1-2; D gene ambiguous. CDR1 and CDR2 from the germline V gene are MGHRA and YSYEKL. The CDR3 has 16 amino acids. The germline V and J ends were trimmed by 0 bases and 0 bases, with 11 bases remaining between them. The CDR3 loop is CASSQDWGPSNYGYTF. The DNA of the CDR3 is TGCGCCAGCAGCCAAGATTGGGGTCCGTCTAACTATGGCTACACCTTC.

This clone appeared once. J is TRBJ2-1 and V is TRBV30; 10 nucleotides line up with TRBD2. Losses at the gene ends were 7 bases for V and 7 bases for J; bases not matched to a gene: 10. The CDR3 contains 14 residues. Germline values: CDR1 GTSNPN, CDR2 SVGIG (reference sequence). The CDR3 DNA is TGTGCCTACAAGAGCGGGAGGGTCCTGAATGAGCAGTTCTTC. Translated, it gives CAYKSGRVLNEQFF. The variable domain in full, with the rest retrieved from reference TRBV30 and TRBJ2-1, is SQTIHQWPATLVQPVGSPLSLECTVEGTSNPNLYWYRQAAGRGLQLLFYSVGIGQISSEVPQNLSASRPQDRQFILSSKKLLLSDSGFYLCAYKSGRVLNEQFFGPGTRLTVL.

The chain couples TRBV7-9 to TRBJ2-7; D call uncertain. The germline gives CDR1 SEHNR, CDR2 FQNEAQ (reference sequence). Trimming stripped 1 base from V and 2 bases from J, with 9 bases between. There are 14 residues in the CDR3. Here the CDR3 DNA reads TGTGCCAGCAGCTTAGAACTCGGAACCTACGAGCAGTACTTC. Encoded protein: CASSLELGTYEQYF.

V gene TRBV11-2 combines with J gene TRBJ2-3, with 10 bases that match TRBD2. Germline trimming cut 3 bases from V and 1 base from J; bases unmatched to any gene: 4. Germline CDR1 and CDR2: SGHAT and FQNNGV. The CDR3 is 16 amino acids. CDR3 region: CASSFLAGGGTDTQYF. As DNA, the CDR3 is TGTGCCAGCAGCTTCTTAGCGGGAGGCGGCACAGATACGCAGTATTTT.

The chain is built from TRBV30 and TRBJ2-5; 9 bases are a match to TRBD2. J was trimmed by 4 bases and V by 0 bases; bases with no gene match: 0. CDR3 size: 13 residues. Germline values: CDR1 GTSNPN, CDR2 SVGIG (reference sequence). The CDR3: CAWSVLAGETQYF. CDR3 nucleotide sequence: TGTGCCTGGAGTGTACTAGCGGGAGAGACCCAGTACTTC. Variable domain in full (rest from reference TRBV30 and TRBJ2-5): SQTIHQWPATLVQPVGSPLSLECTVEGTSNPNLYWYRQAAGRGLQLLFYSVGIGQISSEVPQNLSASRPQDRQFILSSKKLLLSDSGFYLCAWSVLAGETQYFGPGTRLLVL.

This clone was seen a handful of times. The chain combines TRBV28 with TRBJ1-1; no definite D call. Per germline, CDR1 MDHEN and CDR2 SYDVKM. This CDR3 is built from 13 residues. V shed 6 bases and J shed 1 base, with 9 bases lying between them. The CDR3 loop is CASRRESNTEAFF. The CDR3 nucleotides read TGTGCCAGCAGGAGAGAGTCGAACACTGAAGCTTTCTTT.

This clone was counted a single time. This chain connects TRBV19 to TRBJ1-5; 10 nucleotides match TRBD1. The germline CDR1 and CDR2 sequences are LNHDA and SQIVND (reference sequence). There are 17 residues in the CDR3. V was pared by 3 bases and J by 1 base, with 6 bases of the junction left unmatched. CDR3 DNA: TGTGCCAGTAGTATTTCGACAGGGGGCTGGAGCAATCAGCCCCAGCATTTT. Its protein product is CASSISTGGWSNQPQHF.

The chain links TRBV5-5 to TRBJ2-7; D possibly uses TRBD1 or TRBD2 (5 bases each). Trimming removed 4 bases from V and 1 base from J, with 12 bases in between. In germline, CDR1 is SGHKS, CDR2 YYEKEE (reference sequence). The CDR3 extends over 14 amino acids. CDR3 coding DNA: TGTGCCAGCAGCCCCGGGACCGGGTCCTACGAGCAGTACTTC. Residues: CASSPGTGSYEQYF.

This chain connects TRBV6-6 to TRBJ1-5; the D is unclear. This CDR3 is 13 amino acids long. V lost 6 bases to trimming and J lost 5 bases, with 11 bases between them. Germline CDR1 and CDR2: MNHNY and SVGAGI (reference sequence). CDR3 region: CASRDGPYQPQHF. The CDR3 bases are TGTGCCAGCAGAGACGGACCCTATCAGCCCCAGCATTTT.

The chain employs TRBV5-1 and TRBJ2-1, with 10 positions matching TRBD2. This CDR3 comprises 15 residues. V lost 4 bases, J lost 8 bases, and 9 bases stayed unmatched. Germline CDR1 and CDR2: SGHRS and YFSETQ. The CDR3 DNA follows: TGCGCCAGCAGCCCCGCTAGCGGGAGTTTCTATGAGCAGTTCTTC. Translated: CASSPASGSFYEQFF.

The CDR3 DNA reads as TGTGCCAGCAGACCAGGGGTGGGGAATTCACCCCTCCACTTT. Translated, it gives CASRPGVGNSPLHF. J is TRBJ1-6 and V is TRBV7-2; maybe TRBD1 (6 bases). Trimming took 6 bases from V and 7 from J, leaving 13 bases between them. The V gene's germline CDR1 is SGHTA and CDR2 FQGNSA. The CDR3 sequence is 14 residues long.

This sequence joins TRBV5-4 and TRBJ2-7, with a tentative D call TRBD1 (5 bases). The CDR3 runs to 13 residues. The V gene lost 2 bases and the J gene lost 5 bases, with 11 bases spanning the gap. Germline V gene data show CDR1 as SGHNT and CDR2 as YYREEE (reference sequence). CDR3 coding DNA: TGTGCCAGCAGCTTCGGGCAGGGCAACGAGCAGTACTTC. Amino acids: CASSFGQGNEQYF. The full variable domain, in which reference TRBV5-4 and TRBJ2-7 provide the parts outside the CDR3, is ETGVTQSPTHLIKTRGQQVTLRCSSQSGHNTVSWYQQALGQGPQFIFQYYREEENGRGNFPPRFSGLQFPNYSSELNVNALELDDSALYLCASSFGQGNEQYFGPGTRLTVT.

The chain combines TRBV28 with TRBJ1-3, with 11 bases aligning to TRBD1. The CDR3 loop spans 15 amino acids. CDR1 and CDR2 (germline): MDHEN, SYDVKM. V was clipped by 3 bases and J by 8 bases; unmatched bases: 6. The CDR3 sequence is CASSLLDRGQDTIYF. The CDR3 bases are TGTGCCAGCAGTTTGCTGGACAGGGGGCAAGACACCATATATTTT.

The genes are TRBV2 and TRBJ2-5, with D perhaps TRBD2 (7 bases). The J call may be faulty, since TRBJ2-7 better matches the DNA end. This CDR3 is 14 amino acids long. From germline, CDR1 is SNHLY and CDR2 FYNNEI. The CDR3 region is CATPRAGQPYEQYF. Written as DNA, the CDR3 is TGTGCCACTCCCCGAGCGGGACAACCCTACGAGCAGTACTTC.

The rearrangement joins TRBV14 to TRBJ2-7; possibly TRBD1 or TRBD2 for D (6 bases each). This CDR3 contains 16 residues. Deletions cut 1 base from V and 4 bases from J, with 17 bases between. Germline values: CDR1 SGHDN, CDR2 FVKESK. The CDR3 DNA reads as TGTGCCAGCAGCCAAGTAGGGGGGAGCGGGCAGTACGAGCAGTACTTC. This codes for CASSQVGGSGQYEQYF.

The chain combines TRBV5-1 with TRBJ2-2; D is perhaps TRBD1 or TRBD2 (5 bases each). The CDR3 totals 15 residues. The V gene's germline CDR1 is SGHRS and CDR2 YFSETQ. V lost 4 bases and J 6 bases, leaving 16 bases between the germline ends. The CDR3 nucleotides read TGCGCCAGCAGCGGGTGGGGGAATGTCGCCGGGGAGCTGTTTTTT. This encodes CASSGWGNVAGELFF.

The rearrangement joins TRBV4-1 to TRBJ1-2; a possible D gene is TRBD1 (6 bases). The CDR3 consists of 15 residues. The germline V gene has CDR1 MGHRA and CDR2 YSYEKL. Trimming took 0 bases from V and 5 from J, leaving 13 bases between them. DNA of the CDR3: TGCGCCAGCAGCCAAGATAGCAGGGGTCGGTATGGCTACACCTTC. Translating gives CASSQDSRGRYGYTF.

V usage is TRBV7-2 and J usage is TRBJ1-1; 10 bases align to TRBD1. The CDR3 extends over 16 amino acids. CDR1 and CDR2 from the germline V gene are SGHTA and FQGNSA. With V trimmed by 5 bases and J by 5 bases, 11 bases remained unmatched. CDR3 in amino acids: CASSPRTGGVRTEAFF. CDR3 DNA sequence: TGTGCCAGCAGCCCGAGGACAGGGGGGGTGCGGACTGAAGCTTTCTTT.

The rearrangement uses TRBV6-5 and TRBJ2-7; TRBD1 matches at 8 bases. The germline V gene has CDR1 MNHEY and CDR2 SVGAGI. V trimming: 5 bases; J trimming: 2 bases; junction bases outside the gene matches: 5. The CDR3 sequence is 14 residues long. CDR3 loop: CASSGRQGPYEQYF. The CDR3 DNA sequence: TGTGCCAGCAGTGGCAGACAGGGGCCCTACGAGCAGTACTTC.

This chain connects TRBV9 to TRBJ1-1, with D perhaps matching TRBD1 (6 bases). Germline lookup yields CDR1 SGDLS and CDR2 YYNGEE. Trimming removed 3 bases at V and 1 base at J, with 10 bases between. CDR3 length equals 14 residues. Here the CDR3 reads CASSATGTNTEAFF. In DNA, the CDR3 is TGTGCCAGCAGCGCCACAGGGACGAACACTGAAGCTTTCTTT.

J is TRBJ1-2 and V is TRBV19; D might be TRBD1 (6 bases). V lost 7 bases and J lost 8, with 17 bases in between. The CDR3 consists of 13 residues. In germline, CDR1 is LNHDA, CDR2 SQIVND (reference sequence). The CDR3 DNA is TGTGCCAGTACCCCTGAGGGGGGCTGGGGCTACACCTTC. Residues: CASTPEGGWGYTF. The variable domain in full, completed from reference TRBV19 and TRBJ1-2, reads DGGITQSPKYLFRKEGQNVTLSCEQNLNHDAMYWYRQDPGQGLRLIYYSQIVNDFQKGDIAEGYSVSREKKESFPLTVTSAQKNPTAFYLCASTPEGGWGYTFGSGTRLTVV.

This chain connects TRBV7-9 to TRBJ2-5; 8 bases are shared with TRBD1. From germline, CDR1 is SEHNR and CDR2 FQNEAQ (reference sequence). The CDR3 length is 15 residues. J was trimmed by 1 base and V by 6 bases; bases with no gene match: 7. The CDR3 loop reads CASSQGARSQETQYF. The CDR3 bases are TGTGCCAGCAGTCAGGGGGCCCGGTCCCAAGAGACCCAGTACTTC.

This chain uses TRBV28 with TRBJ1-5; D gene uncertain. CDR1 and CDR2 from the germline V gene are MDHEN and SYDVKM. The CDR3 has 14 amino acids. Trimming took off 6 bases at V and 3 bases at J, with 12 bases between the two ends. CDR3 region: CASSQGPLNQPQHF. For the CDR3, the DNA is TGTGCCAGCAGCCAAGGACCGCTCAATCAGCCCCAGCATTTT.

This rearrangement joins TRBV7-3 to TRBJ1-2; the D gene is possibly TRBD1 (5 bases). Trimming stripped 4 bases from V and 4 bases from J, with 10 bases between. Germline V CDR1 and CDR2: SGHTA, FQGTGA. This CDR3 is built from 13 residues. The CDR3 sequence is CASSSGAGYGYTF. The DNA for the CDR3 is TGTGCCAGCAGCTCTGGGGCGGGCTATGGCTACACCTTC.

This sequence joins TRBV4-3 and TRBJ2-1; D remains ambiguous. From germline, CDR1 is LGHNA and CDR2 YSLEER. Trimming pared 4 bases from V and 5 bases from J, leaving 15 bases between. This CDR3 has 15 amino acids. CDR3 sequence (DNA): TGCGCCAGCAGCCCGTCACTACGGTCAGACAATGAGCAGTTCTTC. It codes for CASSPSLRSDNEQFF.

The chain couples TRBV7-6 to TRBJ2-7, with 8 bases lining up with TRBD1. V was clipped by 3 bases and J by 1 base; unmatched bases: 5. Germline CDR1 reads SGHVS; CDR2 reads FNYEAQ. CDR3 length: 15 residues. The CDR3 region has the DNA TGTGCCAGCAGCTTGCGACAGGGGTCGTCCTACGAGCAGTACTTC. Translation: CASSLRQGSSYEQYF.

The gene calls are TRBV6-6 and TRBJ2-2, with TRBD1 identical over 9 bases. The J segment lost 4 bases and the V segment lost 7 bases, leaving 4 bases of the junction unmatched. Germline CDR1 reads MNHNY; CDR2 reads SVGAGI (reference sequence). This CDR3 has 14 amino acids. Written as DNA, the CDR3 is TGTGCCAGCAAGGGACAGGGTGGCACCGGGGAGCTGTTTTTT. Protein product: CASKGQGGTGELFF.

This sequence joins TRBV19 and TRBJ2-5, with a weak D call TRBD2 (6 bases). V was trimmed by 5 bases and J by 4 bases, leaving 11 bases between them. The CDR3 loop spans 13 amino acids. Germline assignment: CDR1 LNHDA and CDR2 SQIVND (reference sequence). CDR3 in amino acids: CASSPGTSETQYF. CDR3 DNA sequence: TGTGCCAGTAGTCCCGGGACTTCAGAGACCCAGTACTTC.